Following are 28 T cell receptor beta chains from one sample sequenced in a study of blood T cell repertoires in COVID-19. Profiling relied on immunoSEQ multiplex PCR, and the TCRdb table lists in-frame clones only, not all of them. The repertoire holds 40,000 to 55,000 clones, around 84% seen once, with about 4.2% in the top ten. The sequenced sample consisted of peripheral blood. Receptors were obtained from a man aged 45-60 years with active COVID-19.

The chain is built from TRBV19 and TRBJ1-5, with D maybe TRBD1 (5 bases). V was clipped by 3 bases and J by 7 bases, with 10 bases between them. In germline, CDR1 is LNHDA, CDR2 SQIVND (reference sequence). The length of the CDR3 is 13 residues. CDR3 region: CASSMSGDQPQHF. CDR3 nucleotide sequence: TGTGCCAGTAGTATGAGCGGGGACCAGCCCCAGCATTTT. The full variable domain, with the rest looked up from reference TRBV19 and TRBJ1-5, is DGGITQSPKYLFRKEGQNVTLSCEQNLNHDAMYWYRQDPGQGLRLIYYSQIVNDFQKGDIAEGYSVSREKKESFPLTVTSAQKNPTAFYLCASSMSGDQPQHFGDGTRLSIL.

The gene calls are TRBV10-2 and TRBJ2-7; D perhaps matches TRBD1 (5 bases). CDR1 and CDR2 from the germline V gene are WSHSY and SAAADI. V gave up 7 bases and J gave up 1 base, with 17 bases separating them. The CDR3 sequence is 15 residues long. The CDR3 region is CASTNERTKSYEQYF. The CDR3 nucleotides are TGCGCCAGCACCAACGAACGGACAAAATCCTACGAGCAGTACTTC.

The CDR3 loop reads CASSPPTSGGGTYNEQFF. In nucleotides, the CDR3 is TGTGCCAGCAGCCCGCCGACTAGCGGGGGGGGAACCTACAATGAGCAGTTCTTC. The J gene is TRBJ2-1, the V gene TRBV9; 14 bases match TRBD2. V lost 4 bases, J lost 2 bases, and 8 bases stayed unmatched. CDR1 and CDR2 (germline): SGDLS, YYNGEE. The CDR3 contains 18 residues.

This clone was picked up one time. The J gene is TRBJ2-1, the V gene TRBV5-1, with TRBD2 matching 14 bases. The CDR3 covers 17 residues. Germline lookup yields CDR1 SGHRS and CDR2 YFSETQ. The ends lost 4 bases at V and 10 bases at J; junction bases unmatched: 13. CDR3 in DNA: TGCGCCAGCAGCGAGGGACTAGCGGGGGACCTTACTCTCGAGCAGTTCTTC. Encoded protein: CASSEGLAGDLTLEQFF.

The V call is TRBV4-1, the J call TRBJ2-7; D is undetermined. The CDR3 contains 13 residues. Germline assignment: CDR1 MGHRA and CDR2 YSYEKL. The V end was cut by 0 bases, the J end by 2 bases, with 5 bases between. Written as DNA, the CDR3 is TGCGCCAGCAGCCAAGACAGGACCTACGAGCAGTACTTC. It translates to CASSQDRTYEQYF.

This chain uses TRBV3-1 (or the pseudogene TRBV3-2) with TRBJ2-1, with 10 bases aligning to TRBD2. Germline V CDR1 and CDR2: LGHDT, YNNKEL (reference sequence). V lost 3 bases, J lost 8 bases, and 13 bases stayed unmatched. This CDR3 spans 17 amino acids. The CDR3, as DNA: TGTGCCAGCAGCCAGATCCAGCGGGGGGGCTATAGAGATGAGCAGTTCTTC. Its protein is CASSQIQRGGYRDEQFF.

The V and J genes are TRBV3-1 (or the pseudogene TRBV3-2) and TRBJ2-2; TRBD1 is a possible D gene (5 bases). V was cut by 4 bases and J by 6 bases, with 12 bases left in between. There are 14 residues in the CDR3. Germline loops: CDR1 LGHDT, CDR2 YNNKEL (reference sequence). CDR3 nucleotides: TGTGCCAGCAGCCTACGAAAGGGGTCCGGGGAGCTGTTTTTT. It encodes CASSLRKGSGELFF.

The chain joins TRBV13 to TRBJ2-7, with TRBD1 matching 8 bases. The CDR3 runs to 15 residues. Germline CDR1 PRHDT, CDR2 FYEKMQ (reference sequence). V trimming: 4 bases; J trimming: 0 bases; junction bases outside the gene matches: 5. CDR3 region: CASSWGTGSSYEQYF. DNA for the CDR3: TGTGCCAGCAGCTGGGGGACAGGAAGCTCCTACGAGCAGTACTTC.

This clone has only a few counts. This chain joins TRBV4-1 and TRBJ2-7; 9 nucleotides align to TRBD1. Germline loops: CDR1 MGHRA, CDR2 YSYEKL. The CDR3 has 16 residues. Trimming cost V 3 bases and J 3 bases; bases outside gene matches: 9. CDR3 sequence: CASSHDDGTGLYEQYF. DNA of the CDR3: TGCGCCAGCAGCCACGACGACGGGACAGGGCTCTACGAGCAGTACTTC.

The chain is built from TRBV4-3 and TRBJ2-3; 9 bases align to TRBD2. This CDR3 has 17 residues. CDR1 and CDR2 from the germline V gene are LGHNA and YSLEER. The trim removed 4 bases at V and 2 bases at J, leaving 10 bases unmatched. The CDR3, as DNA: TGCGCCAGCAGCCTACGAATCAGCGGGGGGTCCACAGATACGCAGTATTTT. Translated, it gives CASSLRISGGSTDTQYF.

This clone was counted only a few times. The chain carries TRBV6-5 and TRBJ1-3; D not resolved. V lost 8 bases, J lost 0 bases, and 14 bases lay in between. Germline V gene data show CDR1 as MNHEY and CDR2 as SVGAGI. The CDR3 is 15 amino acids. The CDR3 nucleotides are TGTGCCAGCCGAATTACAGCCGACTCTGGAAACACCATATATTTT. Protein: CASRITADSGNTIYF.

The chain has TRBV28 and TRBJ2-2, with a tentative D call TRBD1 (6 bases). V gave up 2 bases and J gave up 1 base, with 11 bases separating them. The CDR3 is 16 amino acids. Germline CDR1 reads MDHEN; CDR2 reads SYDVKM. CDR3 residues: CASSLPQGQNTGELFF. The CDR3 DNA follows: TGTGCCAGCAGTTTACCGCAGGGACAGAACACCGGGGAGCTGTTTTTT.

J is TRBJ1-5 and V is TRBV7-9, with 7 bases lining up with TRBD1. This CDR3 is built from 15 residues. Germline V gene data show CDR1 as SEHNR and CDR2 as FQNEAQ (reference sequence). J lost 1 base, V lost 0 bases, and 0 bases had no gene match. CDR3 nucleotides: TGTGCCAGCAGCTTAGCAGGGGGCAGCAATCAGCCCCAGCATTTT. Protein product: CASSLAGGSNQPQHF.

CDR3 loop: CASSQAETGSKNIQYF. The DNA for the CDR3 is TGCGCCAGCAGCCAAGCCGAAACAGGGTCCAAAAACATTCAGTACTTC. The chain couples TRBV4-3 to TRBJ2-4; a possible D gene is TRBD1 (6 bases). V dropped 1 base and J dropped 2 bases, with 12 bases sitting between them. Germline V lookup: CDR1 LGHNA, CDR2 YSLEER. CDR3 length: 16 residues.

This clone was recorded once. The chain combines TRBV6-5 with TRBJ2-2, with D maybe TRBD2 (6 bases). The CDR3 is 14 amino acids. V dropped 5 bases and J dropped 2 bases, with 9 bases sitting between them. Germline-derived CDR1 and CDR2 are MNHEY and SVGAGI. The CDR3 loop is CASSRDFNTGELFF. The CDR3, as DNA: TGTGCCAGCAGTCGGGACTTCAACACCGGGGAGCTGTTTTTT.

V usage is TRBV7-6 and J usage is TRBJ2-7, with a tentative D call TRBD2 (5 bases). Germline V gene sequence: CDR1 SGHVS, CDR2 FNYEAQ. The CDR3 is made up of 16 amino acids. V dropped 0 bases and J dropped 2 bases, with 14 bases sitting between them. CDR3 region: CASSLAMAGGAYEQYF. The CDR3 DNA reads TGTGCCAGCAGCTTAGCGATGGCGGGCGGAGCCTACGAGCAGTACTTC.

The rearrangement links TRBV5-8 to TRBJ2-1, with 9 bases aligning to TRBD1. The CDR3 runs 15 residues. V shed 1 base and J 4 bases; nucleotides not matched to a gene: 3. Germline V gene sequence: CDR1 SGHTS, CDR2 YDEGEE. This CDR3 is CASSLRQGGYNEQFF. CDR3 bases: TGTGCCAGCAGCTTGCGACAGGGGGGTTACAATGAGCAGTTCTTC. Full variable domain (rest looked up from reference TRBV5-8 and TRBJ2-1): EAGVTQSPTHLIKTRGQQATLRCSPISGHTSVYWYQQALGLGLQFLLWYDEGEERNRGNFPPRFSGRQFPNYSSELNVNALELEDSALYLCASSLRQGGYNEQFFGPGTRLTVL.

The chain carries TRBV19 and TRBJ2-5; 11 bases fit TRBD2. CDR3 length: 15 amino acids. CDR1 and CDR2 from the germline V gene are LNHDA and SQIVND (reference sequence). V shed 4 bases, J shed 4 bases, and the junction held 5 bases outside the gene matches. The CDR3 loop is CASSRTSGSRETQYF. The CDR3 DNA follows: TGTGCCAGTAGTAGGACTAGCGGGTCGCGAGAGACCCAGTACTTC.

The V and J genes are TRBV7-9 and TRBJ2-1; 11 nucleotides align to TRBD1. V shed 2 bases and J 7 bases; nucleotides not matched to a gene: 4. Germline V gives CDR1 SEHNR, CDR2 FQNEAQ (reference sequence). The CDR3 runs 15 residues. This CDR3 is CASSLIRDRGNEQFF. The CDR3 region has the DNA TGTGCCAGCAGCTTAATCCGGGACAGGGGGAATGAGCAGTTCTTC. Drawing the rest from reference TRBV7-9 and TRBJ2-1, the complete variable domain is DTGVSQNPRHKITKRGQNVTFRCDPISEHNRLYWYRQTLGQGPEFLTYFQNEAQLEKSRLLSDRFSAERPKGSFSTLEIQRTEQGDSAMYLCASSLIRDRGNEQFFGPGTRLTVL.

The chain links TRBV7-6 to TRBJ1-1; D gene unclear. V was clipped by 0 bases and J by 5 bases, with 4 bases between them. This CDR3 region has 12 residues. From germline, CDR1 is SGHVS and CDR2 FNYEAQ. CDR3 sequence: CASSLAGTEAFF. CDR3 DNA: TGTGCCAGCAGCTTAGCCGGGACTGAAGCTTTCTTT.

The chain is built from TRBV19 and TRBJ1-2; possibly TRBD1 for D (6 bases). CDR1 is LNHDA, CDR2 SQIVND, per germline (reference sequence). The CDR3 totals 12 residues. Trimming cost V 8 bases and J 5 bases, with 12 bases left between them. CDR3 in amino acids: CASSNRDYGYTF. CDR3 coding DNA: TGTGCCAGTTCCAACAGGGATTATGGCTACACCTTC.

This clone has only a few counts. The chain joins TRBV5-1 to TRBJ1-5; 7 nucleotides line up with TRBD1. This CDR3 has 16 residues. The germline gives CDR1 SGHRS, CDR2 YFSETQ. V was pared by 0 bases and J by 2 bases, with 5 bases of the junction left unmatched. DNA for the CDR3: TGCGCCAGCAGCTTGGTAGGGGGCGGGGGCAATCAGCCCCAGCATTTT. It is translated as CASSLVGGGGNQPQHF.

J is TRBJ1-2 and V is TRBV7-2, with 7 bases that match TRBD1. The ends lost 5 bases at V and 6 bases at J; junction bases unmatched: 12. The length of the CDR3 is 15 residues. Germline CDR1 reads SGHTA; CDR2 reads FQGNSA. The CDR3, as DNA: TGTGCCAGCAGCCTCATGCCAGGGGGGTTAGATGGCTACACCTTC. Translation: CASSLMPGGLDGYTF. Looking up the rest from reference TRBV7-2 and TRBJ1-2 gives the full variable domain: GAGVSQSPSNKVTEKGKDVELRCDPISGHTALYWYRQSLGQGLEFLIYFQGNSAPDKSGLPSDRFSAERTGGSVSTLTIQRTQQEDSAVYLCASSLMPGGLDGYTFGSGTRLTVV.

The chain carries TRBV6-5 and TRBJ2-5; 8 bases match TRBD2. The trim removed 6 bases at V and 1 base at J, leaving 4 bases unmatched. This CDR3 contains 14 residues. Germline assignment: CDR1 MNHEY and CDR2 SVGAGI. The CDR3 spells CASSPGGGQETQYF. DNA of the CDR3: TGTGCCAGCAGCCCCGGGGGGGGCCAAGAGACCCAGTACTTC.

The V and J genes are TRBV5-6 and TRBJ2-7, with D possibly being TRBD2 (6 bases). The V and J ends lost 4 bases and 0 bases respectively, with 17 bases between them. This CDR3 contains 16 residues. Germline-derived CDR1 and CDR2 are SGHDT and YYEEEE. The CDR3 spells CASSPLGGPSSYEQYF. In nucleotides, the CDR3 is TGTGCCAGCAGCCCTCTGGGGGGTCCTAGCTCCTACGAGCAGTACTTC.

The CDR3, as DNA: TGTGCCAGCAGCTACGGGGGTTTGGAGCAGTACTTC. Its protein product is CASSYGGLEQYF. This rearrangement joins TRBV7-2 to TRBJ2-7, with a tentative D call TRBD2 (6 bases). CDR1 and CDR2 (germline): SGHTA, FQGNSA. The CDR3 totals 12 residues. V lost 4 bases and J 7 bases, leaving 11 bases between the germline ends.

The CDR3 nucleotides are TGTGCCAGTAGTATACGGTCAACAGGGGCCGGGGAGCTGTTTTTT. Residues: CASSIRSTGAGELFF. The J gene is TRBJ2-2, the V gene TRBV19; TRBD1 agrees at 7 bases. Germline CDR1 is LNHDA and CDR2 is SQIVND (reference sequence). After removal of 2 bases from V and 6 bases from J, the junction contained 6 bases not matched to a gene. The CDR3 totals 15 residues.

This clone was picked up many times. The rearrangement joins TRBV11-2 to TRBJ1-2; 7 bases are shared with TRBD1. J was trimmed by 7 bases and V by 7 bases; bases with no gene match: 15. Looked up from germline, CDR1 is SGHAT and CDR2 is FQNNGV. CDR3 length equals 15 residues. This CDR3 is CASKTTTQGVVGYTF. For the CDR3, the DNA is TGTGCCAGCAAAACCACAACCCAGGGGGTCGTTGGCTACACCTTC.